A single sample is the source of the 21 T cell receptor beta chains below, sequenced in a study of blood T cells in healthy people across ages. Then a second PCR, running about 6 to 12 cycles, was carried out with a sample-barcoded 5' primer and a J-beta primer mix. TCRdb fed the 5' RACE reads into MiXCR, producing one record per CDR3 protein. The sample contains around 1,100,000 distinct CDR3 sequences, around two fifths of which appear only once. The specimen was blood. Receptor source: a man between 18 and 35 years old in good health.

The rearrangement links TRBV28 to TRBJ1-6, with D possibly TRBD1 on 6 matching bases. The ends were cut back, 7 bases at V and 11 bases at J, with 21 bases in the middle. CDR3 length equals 15 residues. Germline V gives CDR1 MDHEN, CDR2 SYDVKM. The CDR3 spells CASIPGDRPNAPLHF. CDR3 nucleotide sequence: TGTGCCAGCATTCCGGGCGACAGGCCGAATGCACCCCTCCACTTT.

The DNA for the CDR3 is TGTGCCAGCAGCCAAAATTTTGGCGGGGTCACTGAAGCTTTCTTT. Translated: CASSQNFGGVTEAFF. The genes are TRBV4-2 and TRBJ1-1; D is unresolved. This CDR3 contains 15 residues. Looked up from germline, CDR1 is LGHNA and CDR2 is YNFKEQ. The germline V and J ends were trimmed by 2 bases and 4 bases, with 14 bases remaining between them.

The CDR3 nucleotides are TGCGCCAGCAGCTTGGGACAGGGGGTTTTTACAGATACGCAGTATTTT. Amino acids: CASSLGQGVFTDTQYF. The rearrangement links TRBV5-1 to TRBJ2-3, with TRBD1 matching 9 bases. This CDR3 has 16 amino acids. V was pared by 0 bases and J by 3 bases, with 5 bases of the junction left unmatched. Looked up from germline, CDR1 is SGHRS and CDR2 is YFSETQ.

V usage is TRBV29-1 and J usage is TRBJ2-3, with 7 bases aligning to TRBD1. Germline V gene sequence: CDR1 SQVTM, CDR2 ANQGSEA. The CDR3 has 15 amino acids. Trimming removed 5 bases from V and 3 bases from J; junction bases left unmatched: 11. The CDR3 nucleotides read TGCAGCGTTTACGTAAGGGGGCGCGGTACAGATACGCAGTATTTT. Translating it yields CSVYVRGRGTDTQYF.

This chain joins TRBV6-2 or TRBV6-3 and TRBJ1-5, with D possibly matching TRBD1 (6 bases). This CDR3 region has 16 residues. Germline loops: CDR1 MNHEY, CDR2 SVGEGT. V lost 0 bases and J lost 3, with 12 bases in between. CDR3 sequence reads: CASSYSRDIPNQPQHF. DNA of the CDR3: TGTGCCAGCAGTTACTCGAGGGACATCCCCAATCAGCCCCAGCATTTT.

The chain uses TRBV28 and TRBJ2-1, with 7 bases matching TRBD2. This CDR3 contains 14 residues. Germline V lookup: CDR1 MDHEN, CDR2 SYDVKM. Trimming removed 9 bases from V and 10 bases from J; junction bases left unmatched: 15. The CDR3 DNA reads as TGTGCCAGTAGTCTCGGCGGGGGTCCGTGGGAGCAGTTCTTC. Protein: CASSLGGGPWEQFF. Looking up the rest from reference TRBV28 and TRBJ2-1 gives the full variable domain: DVKVTQSSRYLVKRTGEKVFLECVQDMDHENMFWYRQDPGLGLRLIYFSYDVKMKEKGDIPEGYSVSREKKERFSLILESASTNQTSMYLCASSLGGGPWEQFFGPGTRLTVL.

V usage is TRBV20-1 and J usage is TRBJ1-2, with 12 positions matching TRBD1. The germline CDR1 and CDR2 sequences are DFQATT and SNEGSKA (reference sequence). Trimming removed 5 bases from V and 7 bases from J; junction bases left unmatched: 8. The CDR3 is made up of 14 amino acids. The CDR3 reads CSAAGTGGGFGYTF. In DNA form, the CDR3 reads TGCAGTGCTGCCGGGACAGGGGGCGGCTTTGGCTACACCTTC.

About this clonotype: One base away lies a much larger clone, so this may be a sequencing read error. This sequence joins TRBV7-2 and TRBJ2-3; D is unclear. There are 12 residues in the CDR3. Trimming took 3 bases from V and 6 from J, leaving 7 bases between them. Germline loops: CDR1 SGHTA, CDR2 FQGNSA. The CDR3 coding sequence is TGTGCCAGCAGCTTCGTGCGGGATACGCAGTATTTT. Translating gives CASSFVRDTQYF.

The chain joins TRBV21-1 to TRBJ1-1; the tabulated D call, TRBD1, remains unverified against the DNA. TRBV21-1 is a pseudogene locus. This CDR3 spans 17 amino acids. This CDR3 reads CASSKVEGQIFNTEAFF. The DNA of the CDR3 is TGTGCCAGCAGCAAAGTAGAGGGACAGATTTTTAACACTGAAGCTTTCTTT.

The chain couples TRBV19 to TRBJ2-1; D gene uncertain. Germline CDR1 and CDR2: LNHDA and SQIVND (reference sequence). The CDR3 contains 17 residues. Trimming shortened V by 0 bases and J by 3 bases, and 15 bases separated the two germline ends. This CDR3 reads CASSIDWGTHLYNEQFF. Here the CDR3 DNA reads TGTGCCAGTAGTATAGATTGGGGAACACACCTCTACAATGAGCAGTTCTTC.

CDR3 sequence (DNA): TGTGCCAGCAGCGAGTCCGGGACAGCTTACCAGATGAACACCGGGGAGCTGTTTTTT. Its translation is CASSESGTAYQMNTGELFF. V usage is TRBV11-2 and J usage is TRBJ2-2; 7 bases align to TRBD1. Losses at the gene ends were 5 bases for V and 1 base for J; bases not matched to a gene: 16. Germline V gives CDR1 SGHAT, CDR2 FQNNGV. The CDR3 is 19 residues long.

V usage is TRBV12-3 or TRBV12-4 and J usage is TRBJ1-2; possibly TRBD1 for D (5 bases). V was trimmed by 8 bases and J by 5 bases, leaving 12 bases between them. The length of the CDR3 is 12 residues. The CDR3 DNA is TGTGCCAGCGGGGGATTGGGGTATGGCTACACCTTC. It is translated as CASGGLGYGYTF.

A few counts support this clonotype. The rearrangement uses TRBV11-1 and TRBJ2-5; D is undetermined. The CDR3 has 14 residues. Trimming took 4 bases from V and 2 from J, leaving 11 bases between them. Per the germline V gene, CDR1 is SGHAT and CDR2 is FQDESV (reference sequence). The CDR3 region is CASSSSWGQETQYF. As DNA, the CDR3 is TGTGCCAGCAGCTCCTCTTGGGGACAAGAGACCCAGTACTTC.

The chain combines TRBV12-3 or TRBV12-4 with TRBJ1-4; D ambiguous. The CDR3 runs 15 residues. Trimming stripped 1 base from V and 7 bases from J, with 13 bases between. The CDR3 DNA reads TGTGCCAGCAGTTTAGGTACAGCCCGAAGTGAAAAACTGTTTTTT. This encodes CASSLGTARSEKLFF.

The chain combines TRBV20-1 with TRBJ1-4; D ambiguous. Trimming shortened V by 1 base and J by 5 bases, and 14 bases separated the two germline ends. Germline CDR1 reads DFQATT; CDR2 reads SNEGSKA (reference sequence). The CDR3 contains 15 residues. The CDR3 DNA is TGCAGTGCTAGAGGGATCTGGGAGGGCAATGAAAAACTGTTTTTT. It yields the protein CSARGIWEGNEKLFF.

This chain links TRBV20-1 with TRBJ1-5; D might be TRBD1 (5 bases). Germline values: CDR1 DFQATT, CDR2 SNEGSKA (reference sequence). The CDR3 extends over 18 amino acids. V was cut by 3 bases and J by 1 base, with 22 bases left in between. The CDR3 region is CSARPTTRGWGSNQPQHF. The CDR3, as DNA: TGCAGTGCTAGGCCCACGACTAGGGGTTGGGGGAGCAATCAGCCCCAGCATTTT.

This clonotype was picked up a small number of times. The chain recombines TRBV5-1 with TRBJ2-2; 8 bases align to TRBD1. Germline V gene lookup returns CDR1 SGHRS and CDR2 YFSETQ. This CDR3 is 15 amino acids long. The V and J ends lost 0 bases and 3 bases, in that order; junction bases with no gene match: 1. The DNA of the CDR3 is TGCGCCAGCAGCTTGGACAGGGGGGACACCGGGGAGCTGTTTTTT. This gives the protein CASSLDRGDTGELFF.

The chain uses TRBV2 and TRBJ2-4; D gene ambiguous. The V gene's germline CDR1 is SNHLY and CDR2 FYNNEI. The CDR3 has 11 amino acids. The V and J ends lost 7 bases and 6 bases respectively, with 7 bases between them. The CDR3 reads CASTAINIQYF. DNA of the CDR3: TGTGCCAGCACTGCTATAAACATTCAGTACTTC.

The chain combines TRBV9 with TRBJ1-2, with a possible D match to TRBD1 (5 bases). V shed 0 bases and J shed 4 bases, with 10 bases lying between them. Germline V gene sequence: CDR1 SGDLS, CDR2 YYNGEE. CDR3 size: 14 residues. In DNA form, the CDR3 reads TGTGCCAGCAGCGTAGCGGGGCCCAGCTATGGCTACACCTTC. Its protein product is CASSVAGPSYGYTF.

This clonotype was picked up a small number of times. The chain is built from TRBV29-1 and TRBJ1-2, with TRBD1 as a possible D gene (5 bases). Trimming stripped 0 bases from V and 5 bases from J, with 10 bases between. CDR3 length: 13 residues. Germline CDR1 reads SQVTM; CDR2 reads ANQGSEA. The CDR3, as DNA: TGCAGCGTTGAAGATCGCAGGGAGTATGGCTACACCTTC. Encoded protein: CSVEDRREYGYTF.

The table lists this clonotype with a few counts. The chain has TRBV10-3 and TRBJ2-7; D is perhaps TRBD1 or TRBD2 (6 bases each). The V gene lost 4 bases and the J gene lost 6 bases, with 10 bases spanning the gap. Germline V gene data show CDR1 as ENHRY and CDR2 as SYGVKD. The CDR3 has 12 residues. The CDR3 nucleotides read TGTGCCATCAGTGGGTCGGGGGCCGAGCAGTACTTC. This translates into CAISGSGAEQYF.